One and the same sample provided the 14 T cell receptor beta chains below, sequenced in a study of radiotherapy plus CTLA-4 blockade in lung cancer. The assay was immunoSEQ multiplex PCR, and TCRdb's table has in-frame clones only and misses some. The data hold more than 40,000 clones, with 65% to 75% observed a single time. The starting material was peripheral blood, obtained from a patient treated with radiotherapy plus ipilimumab. The receptor set was obtained from a human donor with non-small cell lung cancer who had a partial response to radiotherapy plus ipilimumab.

The chain employs TRBV5-1 and TRBJ2-4, with 13 nucleotides matching TRBD2. This CDR3 has 15 amino acids. Trimming removed 3 bases from V and 7 bases from J; junction bases left unmatched: 4. CDR1 is SGHRS, CDR2 YFSETQ, per germline. The CDR3 region is CASSSGLAGVNIQYF. The DNA of the CDR3 is TGCGCCAGCAGCTCAGGACTAGCGGGAGTGAACATTCAGTACTTC.

This clone was observed a single time. This chain connects TRBV5-1 to TRBJ2-3; 12 nucleotides align to TRBD2. Germline trimming cut 1 base from V and 6 bases from J; bases unmatched to any gene: 9. Germline CDR1 reads SGHRS; CDR2 reads YFSETQ. CDR3 size: 17 residues. The CDR3 nucleotides read TGCGCCAGCAGCTTGCCTAGCGGGGGGGCCGGTTCGGATACGCAGTATTTT. Protein sequence: CASSLPSGGAGSDTQYF.

The rearrangement joins TRBV6-6 to TRBJ2-3; 8 bases are a match to TRBD2. There are 15 residues in the CDR3. After removal of 1 base from V and 3 bases from J, the junction contained 3 bases not matched to a gene. Looked up from germline, CDR1 is MNHNY and CDR2 is SVGAGI (reference sequence). The CDR3 sequence is CASSYLAGLTDTQYF. DNA of the CDR3: TGTGCCAGCAGTTACTTAGCGGGATTAACAGATACGCAGTATTTT.

The chain employs TRBV5-5 and TRBJ1-3, with D perhaps matching TRBD1 (6 bases). V lost 1 base to trimming and J lost 0 bases, with 20 bases between them. The germline gives CDR1 SGHKS, CDR2 YYEKEE (reference sequence). This CDR3 contains 19 residues. DNA for the CDR3: TGTGCCAGCAGCTTGTGGAAATGGCGGGGGGCCCTCTCTGGAAACACCATATATTTT. Translated, it gives CASSLWKWRGALSGNTIYF.

J is TRBJ1-1 and V is TRBV6-1, with D possibly TRBD1 on 5 matching bases. The CDR3 has 15 residues. The V and J ends lost 5 bases and 4 bases respectively, with 17 bases between them. Per germline, CDR1 MNHNS and CDR2 SASEGT. In DNA form, the CDR3 reads TGTGCCAGCAGTATCCCCCACCGGAGGGGCACTGAAGCTTTCTTT. Residues: CASSIPHRRGTEAFF.

V usage is TRBV9 and J usage is TRBJ2-1, with 9 bases fitting TRBD2. Germline values: CDR1 SGDLS, CDR2 YYNGEE. V was pared by 4 bases and J by 4 bases, with 9 bases of the junction left unmatched. The CDR3 runs to 16 residues. CDR3 region: CASSPRGGRGYNEQFF. For the CDR3, the DNA is TGTGCCAGCAGCCCGAGGGGCGGGAGGGGTTACAATGAGCAGTTCTTC.

This clone showed up just a few times. The rearrangement uses TRBV2 and TRBJ2-7; 8 bases line up with TRBD1. V was clipped by 6 bases and J by 5 bases; unmatched bases: 9. CDR3 length equals 14 residues. Germline CDR1 reads SNHLY; CDR2 reads FYNNEI. CDR3 loop: CASSIGTGTNEQYF. CDR3 bases: TGTGCCAGCAGCATCGGGACAGGTACTAACGAGCAGTACTTC.

This clone has only a few counts. The chain has TRBV27 and TRBJ2-6, with D possibly being TRBD1 (6 bases). CDR1 and CDR2 (germline): MNHEY, SMNVEV (reference sequence). The CDR3 loop spans 17 amino acids. Trimming left V 6 bases short and J 0 bases short, with 15 bases between. The DNA for the CDR3 is TGTGCCAGCAGACACCTCCAGGGGCTCTCTGGGGCCAACGTCCTGACTTTC. Its protein is CASRHLQGLSGANVLTF.

This clone was seen a handful of times. V gene TRBV6-5 combines with J gene TRBJ2-7; unclear D gene. This CDR3 is 13 amino acids long. With 5 bases removed from V and 3 bases from J, the gap between germline ends came to 11 bases. Per the germline V gene, CDR1 is MNHEY and CDR2 is SVGAGI. CDR3 residues: CASSEARFYEQYF. The CDR3 DNA reads as TGTGCCAGCAGTGAAGCACGATTCTACGAGCAGTACTTC.

This clone showed up just a few times. The chain combines TRBV18 with TRBJ1-4, with TRBD1 matching 7 bases. The CDR3 covers 14 residues. In germline, CDR1 is KGHSH, CDR2 LQKENI. The V and J ends lost 4 bases and 5 bases, in that order; junction bases with no gene match: 4. DNA for the CDR3: TGTGCCAGCTCACTGGGACAGAGGAATGAAAAACTGTTTTTT. Its translation: CASSLGQRNEKLFF.

This clone came up a few times. The V gene is TRBV7-9, the J gene TRBJ1-1; no clear D. The CDR3 covers 12 residues. CDR1 and CDR2 (germline): SEHNR, FQNEAQ (reference sequence). Trimming cost V 1 base and J 5 bases, with 5 bases left between them. The DNA for the CDR3 is TGTGCCAGCAGCTTAGTTCATACTGAAGCTTTCTTT. It codes for CASSLVHTEAFF. Together with reference TRBV7-9 and TRBJ1-1, the CDR3 gives the full variable domain: DTGVSQNPRHKITKRGQNVTFRCDPISEHNRLYWYRQTLGQGPEFLTYFQNEAQLEKSRLLSDRFSAERPKGSFSTLEIQRTEQGDSAMYLCASSLVHTEAFFGQGTRLTVV.

V usage is TRBV29-1 and J usage is TRBJ1-1, with 7 positions matching TRBD1. CDR3 size: 13 residues. The V gene end was trimmed by 3 bases and the J gene end by 10 bases; junction bases not matched to a gene: 11. In germline, CDR1 is SQVTM, CDR2 ANQGSEA. CDR3 loop: CSVDQGEELAAFF. For the CDR3, the DNA is TGCAGCGTTGATCAGGGGGAGGAATTAGCAGCTTTCTTT. Looking up the rest from reference TRBV29-1 and TRBJ1-1 gives the full variable domain: SAVISQKPSRDICQRGTSLTIQCQVDSQVTMMFWYRQQPGQSLTLIATANQGSEATYESGFVIDKFPISRPNLTFSTLTVSNMSPEDSSIYLCSVDQGEELAAFFGQGTRLTVV.

The chain employs TRBV10-3 and TRBJ1-1; D call uncertain. This CDR3 has 13 amino acids. Germline V lookup: CDR1 ENHRY, CDR2 SYGVKD. V dropped 7 bases and J dropped 0 bases, with 9 bases sitting between them. CDR3 residues: CAINYEMNTEAFF. CDR3 DNA: TGTGCCATCAACTACGAGATGAACACTGAAGCTTTCTTT.

For the CDR3, the DNA is TGTGCCAGTAGTACCCAGGGACTGATCAGCAATCAGCCCCAGCATTTT. It translates to CASSTQGLISNQPQHF. J is TRBJ1-5 and V is TRBV19; the D gene is possibly TRBD1 (5 bases). The CDR3 contains 16 residues. V lost 4 bases to trimming and J lost 1 base, with 14 bases between them. The germline CDR1 and CDR2 sequences are LNHDA and SQIVND (reference sequence). The complete variable domain, with remaining parts taken from reference TRBV19 and TRBJ1-5, reads DGGITQSPKYLFRKEGQNVTLSCEQNLNHDAMYWYRQDPGQGLRLIYYSQIVNDFQKGDIAEGYSVSREKKESFPLTVTSAQKNPTAFYLCASSTQGLISNQPQHFGDGTRLSIL.